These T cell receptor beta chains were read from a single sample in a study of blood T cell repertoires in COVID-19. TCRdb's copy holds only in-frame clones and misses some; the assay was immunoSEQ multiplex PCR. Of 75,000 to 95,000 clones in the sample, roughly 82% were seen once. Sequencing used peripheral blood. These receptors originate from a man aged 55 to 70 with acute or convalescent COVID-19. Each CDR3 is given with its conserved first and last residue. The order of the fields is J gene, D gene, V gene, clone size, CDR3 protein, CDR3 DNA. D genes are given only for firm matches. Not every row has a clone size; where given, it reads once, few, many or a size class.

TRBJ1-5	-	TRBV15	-	CATSRGGQINQPQHF	TGTGCCACCAGCAGAGGCGGGCAGATCAATCAGCCCCAGCATTTT
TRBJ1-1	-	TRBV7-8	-	CASSLVGGLNTEAFF	TGTGCCAGCAGCTTAGTGGGGGGGCTGAACACTGAAGCTTTCTTT
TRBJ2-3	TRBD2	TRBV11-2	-	CASSLVTSGGYTDTQYF	TGTGCCAGCAGCTTAGTGACTAGCGGGGGGTACACAGATACGCAGTATTTT
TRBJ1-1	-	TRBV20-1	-	CSASGEVAEAFF	TGCAGTGCTAGTGGTGAGGTGGCTGAAGCTTTCTTT
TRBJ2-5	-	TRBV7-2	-	CASSLLALQPQETQYF	TGTGCCAGCAGCTTACTCGCCCTACAGCCACAAGAGACCCAGTACTTC
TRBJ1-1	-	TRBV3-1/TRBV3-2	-	CASSPTGEGSNTEAFF	TGTGCCAGCAGCCCCACCGGAGAGGGATCGAACACTGAAGCTTTCTTT
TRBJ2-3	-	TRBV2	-	CASSPTGSDTQYF	TGTGCCAGCAGCCCCACAGGTTCAGATACGCAGTATTTT
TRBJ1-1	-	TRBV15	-	CATSRGAAPAFF	TGTGCCACCAGCAGAGGGGCCGCCCCGGCTTTCTTT
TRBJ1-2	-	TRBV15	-	CATSQQESGYGYTF	TGTGCCACCAGTCAACAGGAGTCGGGCTATGGCTACACCTTC
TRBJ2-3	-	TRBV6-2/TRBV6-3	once	CASSQRLGADTQYF	TGTGCCAGCAGTCAACGACTAGGCGCAGATACGCAGTATTTT
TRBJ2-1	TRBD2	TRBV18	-	CASSPPRSGRDYNEQFF	TGTGCCAGCTCACCACCGAGGTCAGGGAGGGACTACAATGAGCAGTTCTTC
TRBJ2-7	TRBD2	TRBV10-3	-	CAISAGGNIYEQYF	TGTGCCATCAGTGCGGGGGGTAACATCTACGAGCAGTACTTC
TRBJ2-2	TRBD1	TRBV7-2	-	CASSYRQGTTGELFF	TGTGCCAGCAGCTACCGACAGGGGACCACCGGGGAGCTGTTTTTT
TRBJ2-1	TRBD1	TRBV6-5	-	CASTTGQGLEFF	TGTGCCAGCACCACCGGACAGGGGTTGGAGTTCTTC
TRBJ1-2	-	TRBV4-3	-	CASSQDTGFRAYGYTF	TGCGCCAGCAGCCAAGATACCGGGTTTAGAGCGTATGGCTACACCTTC
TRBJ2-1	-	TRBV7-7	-	CASSLVRGNEQFF	TGTGCTAGCAGCTTAGTACGGGGCAATGAGCAGTTCTTC